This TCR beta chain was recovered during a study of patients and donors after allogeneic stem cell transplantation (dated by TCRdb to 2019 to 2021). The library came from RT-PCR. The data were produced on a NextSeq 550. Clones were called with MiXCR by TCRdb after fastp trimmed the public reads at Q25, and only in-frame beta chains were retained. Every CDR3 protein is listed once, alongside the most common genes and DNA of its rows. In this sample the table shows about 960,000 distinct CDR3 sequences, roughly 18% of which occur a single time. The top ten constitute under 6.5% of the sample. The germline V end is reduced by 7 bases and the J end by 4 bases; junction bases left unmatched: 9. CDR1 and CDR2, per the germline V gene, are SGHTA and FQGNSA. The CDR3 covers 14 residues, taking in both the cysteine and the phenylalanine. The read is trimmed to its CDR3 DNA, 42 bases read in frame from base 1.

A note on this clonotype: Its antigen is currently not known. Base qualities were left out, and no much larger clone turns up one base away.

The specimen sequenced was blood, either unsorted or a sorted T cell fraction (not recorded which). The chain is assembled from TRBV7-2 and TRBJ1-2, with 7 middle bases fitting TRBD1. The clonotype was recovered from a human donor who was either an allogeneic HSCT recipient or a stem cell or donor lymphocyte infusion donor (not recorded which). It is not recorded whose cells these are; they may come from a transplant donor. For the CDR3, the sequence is CASTKQAGGYGYTF. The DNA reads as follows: TGTGCCAGCACCAAACAGGCAGGGGGCTATGGCTACACCTTC.